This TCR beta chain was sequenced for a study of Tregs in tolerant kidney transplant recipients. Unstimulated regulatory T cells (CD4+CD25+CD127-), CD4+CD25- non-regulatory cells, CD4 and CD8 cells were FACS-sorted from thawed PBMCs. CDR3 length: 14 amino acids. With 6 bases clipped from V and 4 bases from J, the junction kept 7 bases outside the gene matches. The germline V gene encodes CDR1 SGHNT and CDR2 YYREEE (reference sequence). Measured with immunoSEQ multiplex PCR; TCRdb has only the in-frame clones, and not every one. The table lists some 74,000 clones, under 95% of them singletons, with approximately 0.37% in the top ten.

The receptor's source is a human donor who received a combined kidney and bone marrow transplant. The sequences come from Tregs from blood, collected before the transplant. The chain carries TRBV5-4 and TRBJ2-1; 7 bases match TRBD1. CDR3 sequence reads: CASNVQGSYNEQFF. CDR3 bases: TGTGCCAGCAACGTACAGGGGTCATACAATGAGCAGTTCTTC.